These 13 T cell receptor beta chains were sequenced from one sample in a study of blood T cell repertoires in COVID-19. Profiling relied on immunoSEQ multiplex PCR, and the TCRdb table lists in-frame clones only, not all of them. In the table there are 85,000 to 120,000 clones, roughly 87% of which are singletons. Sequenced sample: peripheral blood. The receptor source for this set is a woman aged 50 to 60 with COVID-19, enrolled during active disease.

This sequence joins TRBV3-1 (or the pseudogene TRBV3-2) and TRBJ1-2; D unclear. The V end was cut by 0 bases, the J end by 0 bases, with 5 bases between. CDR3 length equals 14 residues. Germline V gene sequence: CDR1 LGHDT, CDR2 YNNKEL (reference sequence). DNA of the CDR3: TGTGCCAGCAGCCAAGAACGGGCTAACTATGGCTACACCTTC. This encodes CASSQERANYGYTF.

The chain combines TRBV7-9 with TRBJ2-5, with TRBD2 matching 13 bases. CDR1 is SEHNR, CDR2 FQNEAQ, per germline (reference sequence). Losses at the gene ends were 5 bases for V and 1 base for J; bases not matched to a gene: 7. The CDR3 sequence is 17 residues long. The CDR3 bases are TGTGCCAGCAGCCCAACGCGGACTAGCGGGGGCCAAGAGACCCAGTACTTC. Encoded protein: CASSPTRTSGGQETQYF.

The CDR3 DNA is TGTGCCAGCAGCTTAGTTGAGGGTTCCTACGAGCAGTACTTC. Translating gives CASSLVEGSYEQYF. J is TRBJ2-7 and V is TRBV7-9; D may be TRBD2 (5 bases). V dropped 1 base and J dropped 1 base, with 8 bases sitting between them. This CDR3 spans 14 amino acids. Germline loops: CDR1 SEHNR, CDR2 FQNEAQ (reference sequence). The full variable domain, completed using reference TRBV7-9 and TRBJ2-7, is DTGVSQNPRHKITKRGQNVTFRCDPISEHNRLYWYRQTLGQGPEFLTYFQNEAQLEKSRLLSDRFSAERPKGSFSTLEIQRTEQGDSAMYLCASSLVEGSYEQYFGPGTRLTVT.

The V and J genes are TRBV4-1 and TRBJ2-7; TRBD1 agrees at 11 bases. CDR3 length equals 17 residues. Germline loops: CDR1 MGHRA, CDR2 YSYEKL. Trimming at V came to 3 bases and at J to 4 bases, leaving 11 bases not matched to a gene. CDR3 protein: CASSHLDLGTGGYEQYF. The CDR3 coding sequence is TGCGCCAGCAGCCACCTCGATCTGGGGACAGGGGGTTACGAGCAGTACTTC.

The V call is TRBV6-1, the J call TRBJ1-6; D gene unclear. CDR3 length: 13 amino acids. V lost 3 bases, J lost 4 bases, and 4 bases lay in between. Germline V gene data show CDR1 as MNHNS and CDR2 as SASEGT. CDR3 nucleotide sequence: TGTGCCAGCAGTGATGCGTATAATTCACCCCTCCACTTT. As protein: CASSDAYNSPLHF.

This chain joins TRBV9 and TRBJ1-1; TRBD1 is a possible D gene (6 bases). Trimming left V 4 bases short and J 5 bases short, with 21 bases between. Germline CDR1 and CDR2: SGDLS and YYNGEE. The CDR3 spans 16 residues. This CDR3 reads CASSREFGEGDTEAFF. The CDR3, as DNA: TGTGCCAGCAGCCGAGAGTTCGGGGAGGGGGATACTGAAGCTTTCTTT.

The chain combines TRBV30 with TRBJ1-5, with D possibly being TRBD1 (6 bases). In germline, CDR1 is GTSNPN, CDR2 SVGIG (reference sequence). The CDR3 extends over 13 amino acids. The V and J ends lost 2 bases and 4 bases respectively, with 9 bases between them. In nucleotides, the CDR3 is TGTGCCTGGAGTCTCACAGGGAATCAGCCCCAGCATTTT. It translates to CAWSLTGNQPQHF.

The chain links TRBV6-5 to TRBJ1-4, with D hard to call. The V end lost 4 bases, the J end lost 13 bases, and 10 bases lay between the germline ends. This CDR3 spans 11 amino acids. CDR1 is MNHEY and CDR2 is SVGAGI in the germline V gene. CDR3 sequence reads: CASSSGEGLFF. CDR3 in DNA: TGTGCCAGCAGTTCCGGTGAGGGACTGTTTTTT.

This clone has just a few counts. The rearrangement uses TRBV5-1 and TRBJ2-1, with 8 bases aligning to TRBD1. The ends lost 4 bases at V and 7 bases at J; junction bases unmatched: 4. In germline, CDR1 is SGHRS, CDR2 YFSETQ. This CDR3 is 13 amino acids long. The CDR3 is CASSPQGVNEQFF. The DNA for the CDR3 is TGCGCCAGCAGCCCACAGGGGGTGAATGAGCAGTTCTTC.

CDR3 DNA: TGTGCCAGCAGCTTAGGGCACGGCGTGGGTTCACCCCTCCACTTT. Translating gives CASSLGHGVGSPLHF. V usage is TRBV7-3 and J usage is TRBJ1-6; D unclear. V dropped 2 bases and J dropped 9 bases, with 14 bases sitting between them. The CDR3 has 15 amino acids. Germline V gene lookup returns CDR1 SGHTA and CDR2 FQGTGA.

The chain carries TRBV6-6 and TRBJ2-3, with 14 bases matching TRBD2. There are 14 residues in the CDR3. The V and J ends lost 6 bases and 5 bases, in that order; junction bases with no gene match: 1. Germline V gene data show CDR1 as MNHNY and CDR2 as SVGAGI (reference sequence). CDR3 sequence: CASRTSGGVDTQYF. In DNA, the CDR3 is TGTGCCAGCAGGACTAGCGGGGGGGTAGATACGCAGTATTTT.

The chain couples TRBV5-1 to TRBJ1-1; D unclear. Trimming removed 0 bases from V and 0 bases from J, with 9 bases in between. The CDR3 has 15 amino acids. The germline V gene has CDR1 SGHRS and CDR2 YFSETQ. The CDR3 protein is CASSLVPGMNTEAFF. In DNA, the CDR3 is TGCGCCAGCAGCTTGGTTCCGGGGATGAACACTGAAGCTTTCTTT.

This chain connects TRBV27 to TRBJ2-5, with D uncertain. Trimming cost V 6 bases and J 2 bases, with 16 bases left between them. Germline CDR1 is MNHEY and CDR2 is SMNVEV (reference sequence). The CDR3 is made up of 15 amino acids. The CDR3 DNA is TGTGCCAGCAGCACCTACCGTCCCGGGCAAGAGACCCAGTACTTC. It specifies CASSTYRPGQETQYF.